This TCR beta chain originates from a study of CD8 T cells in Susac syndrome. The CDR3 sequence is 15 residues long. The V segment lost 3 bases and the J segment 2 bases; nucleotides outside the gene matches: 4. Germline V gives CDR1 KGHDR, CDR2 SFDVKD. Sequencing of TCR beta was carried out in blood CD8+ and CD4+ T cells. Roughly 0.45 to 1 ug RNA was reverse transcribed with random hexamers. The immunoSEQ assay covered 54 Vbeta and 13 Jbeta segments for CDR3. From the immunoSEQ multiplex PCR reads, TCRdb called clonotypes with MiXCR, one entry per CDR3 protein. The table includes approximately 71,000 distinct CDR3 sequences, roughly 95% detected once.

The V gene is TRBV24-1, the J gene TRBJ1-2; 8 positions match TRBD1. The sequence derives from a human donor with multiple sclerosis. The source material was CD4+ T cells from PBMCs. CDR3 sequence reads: CATSDTRTGNYGYTF. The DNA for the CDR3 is TGTGCCACCAGTGATACACGGACAGGGAACTATGGCTACACCTTC.